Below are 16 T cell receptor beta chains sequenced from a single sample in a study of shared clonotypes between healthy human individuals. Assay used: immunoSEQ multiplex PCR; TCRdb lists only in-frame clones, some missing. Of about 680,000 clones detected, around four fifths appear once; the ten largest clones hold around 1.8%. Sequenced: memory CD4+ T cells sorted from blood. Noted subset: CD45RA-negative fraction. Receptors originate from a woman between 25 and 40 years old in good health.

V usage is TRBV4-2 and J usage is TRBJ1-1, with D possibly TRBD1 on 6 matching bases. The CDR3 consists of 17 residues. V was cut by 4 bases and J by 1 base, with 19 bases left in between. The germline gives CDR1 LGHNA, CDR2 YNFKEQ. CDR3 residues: CASSRSGQGIGNTEAFF. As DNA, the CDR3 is TGTGCCAGCAGCCGGTCGGGCCAGGGGATCGGGAACACTGAAGCTTTCTTT.

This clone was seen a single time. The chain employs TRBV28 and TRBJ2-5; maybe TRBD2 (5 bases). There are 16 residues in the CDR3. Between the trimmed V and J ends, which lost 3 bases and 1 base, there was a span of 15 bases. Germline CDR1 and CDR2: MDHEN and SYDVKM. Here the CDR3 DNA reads TGTGCCAGCAGTTTTTCCCCGGGTGAGGGCCAAGAGACCCAGTACTTC. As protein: CASSFSPGEGQETQYF.

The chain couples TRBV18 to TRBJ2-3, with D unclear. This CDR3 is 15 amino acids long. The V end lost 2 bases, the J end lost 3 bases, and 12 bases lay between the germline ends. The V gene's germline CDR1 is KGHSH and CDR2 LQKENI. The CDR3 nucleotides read TGTGCCAGCTCACCATATAAGGCGGAGACAGATACGCAGTATTTT. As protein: CASSPYKAETDTQYF.

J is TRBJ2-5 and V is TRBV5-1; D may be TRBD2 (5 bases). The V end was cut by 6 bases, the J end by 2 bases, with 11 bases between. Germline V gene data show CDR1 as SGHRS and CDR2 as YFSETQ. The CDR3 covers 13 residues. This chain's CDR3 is CASTGLPQETQYF. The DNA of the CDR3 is TGCGCCAGCACCGGACTGCCGCAAGAGACCCAGTACTTC. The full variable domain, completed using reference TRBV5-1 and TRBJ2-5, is KAGVTQTPRYLIKTRGQQVTLSCSPISGHRSVSWYQQTPGQGLQFLFEYFSETQRNKGNFPGRFSGRQFSNSRSEMNVSTLELGDSALYLCASTGLPQETQYFGPGTRLLVL.

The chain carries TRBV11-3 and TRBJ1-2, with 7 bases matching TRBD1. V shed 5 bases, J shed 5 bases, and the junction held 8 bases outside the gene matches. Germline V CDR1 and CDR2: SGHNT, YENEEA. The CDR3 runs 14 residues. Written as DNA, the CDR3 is TGTGCCAGCAGCATACAACGGGACAGTTATGGCTACACCTTC. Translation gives CASSIQRDSYGYTF.

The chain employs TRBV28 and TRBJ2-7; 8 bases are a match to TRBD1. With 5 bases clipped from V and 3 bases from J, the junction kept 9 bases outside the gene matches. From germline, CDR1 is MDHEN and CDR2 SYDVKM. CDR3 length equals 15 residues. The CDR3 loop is CASSKDRGRIYEQYF. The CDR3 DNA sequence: TGTGCCAGCAGTAAAGACAGGGGCCGCATCTACGAGCAGTACTTC. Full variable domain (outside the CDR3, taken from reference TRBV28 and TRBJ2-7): DVKVTQSSRYLVKRTGEKVFLECVQDMDHENMFWYRQDPGLGLRLIYFSYDVKMKEKGDIPEGYSVSREKKERFSLILESASTNQTSMYLCASSKDRGRIYEQYFGPGTRLTVT.

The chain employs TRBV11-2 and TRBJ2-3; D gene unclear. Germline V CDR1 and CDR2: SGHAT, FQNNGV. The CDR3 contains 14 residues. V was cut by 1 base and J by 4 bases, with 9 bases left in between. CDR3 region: CASSLALGSDTQYF. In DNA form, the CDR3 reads TGTGCCAGCAGCTTAGCCTTGGGGTCAGATACGCAGTATTTT.

This CDR3 reads CASRSTGAQRQYF. CDR3 nucleotide sequence: TGTGCCAGCAGGTCAACCGGGGCCCAACGGCAGTACTTC. The chain uses TRBV11-2 and TRBJ2-7; D may match TRBD1 or TRBD2 (5 bases each). Trimming took 6 bases from V and 9 from J, leaving 18 bases between them. Germline lookup yields CDR1 SGHAT and CDR2 FQNNGV. This CDR3 region has 13 residues.

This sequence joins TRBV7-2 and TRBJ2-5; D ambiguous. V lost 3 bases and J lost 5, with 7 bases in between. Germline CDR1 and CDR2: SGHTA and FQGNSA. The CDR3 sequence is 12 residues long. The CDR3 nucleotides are TGTGCCAGCAGCTTTGATACGGAGACCCAGTACTTC. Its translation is CASSFDTETQYF.

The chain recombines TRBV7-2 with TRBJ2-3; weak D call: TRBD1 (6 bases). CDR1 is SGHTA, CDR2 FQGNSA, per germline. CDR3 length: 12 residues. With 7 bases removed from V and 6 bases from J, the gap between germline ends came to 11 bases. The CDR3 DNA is TGTGCCAGCACGCAGACAGGTGATACGCAGTATTTT. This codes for CASTQTGDTQYF.

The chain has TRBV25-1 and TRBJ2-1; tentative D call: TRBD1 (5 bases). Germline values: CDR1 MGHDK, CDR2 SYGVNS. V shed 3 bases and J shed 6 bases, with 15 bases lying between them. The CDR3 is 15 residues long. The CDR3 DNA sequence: TGTGCCAGCAGTGACCAGGGTGAGGTGGGCAATGAGCAGTTCTTC. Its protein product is CASSDQGEVGNEQFF.

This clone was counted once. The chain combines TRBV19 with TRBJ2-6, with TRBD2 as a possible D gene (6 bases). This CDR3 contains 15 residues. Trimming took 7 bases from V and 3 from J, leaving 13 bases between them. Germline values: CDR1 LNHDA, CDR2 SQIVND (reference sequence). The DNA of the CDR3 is TGTGCCAGTAACGGTTACGGGGGTGGGGCCAACGTCCTGACTTTC. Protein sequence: CASNGYGGGANVLTF.

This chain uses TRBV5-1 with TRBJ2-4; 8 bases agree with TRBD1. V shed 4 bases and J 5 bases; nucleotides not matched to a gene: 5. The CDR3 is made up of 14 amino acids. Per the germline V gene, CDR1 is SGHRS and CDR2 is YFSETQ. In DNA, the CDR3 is TGCGCCAGCAGCAAGGGGACAGGAGAAAACATTCAGTACTTC. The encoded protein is CASSKGTGENIQYF.

For the CDR3, the DNA is TGTGCCAGCAGACCCCTGGGACAGAGGGAAGAGACCCAGTACTTC. Its translation: CASRPLGQREETQYF. This sequence joins TRBV5-4 and TRBJ2-5; 7 bases fit TRBD1. The ends lost 5 bases at V and 3 bases at J; junction bases unmatched: 10. This CDR3 is 15 amino acids long. Germline V gene data show CDR1 as SGHNT and CDR2 as YYREEE (reference sequence).

The CDR3 DNA follows: TGTGCCAGCAGCCAAGGCAGGAACACCGACATCGCAGATACGCAGTATTTT. Its protein is CASSQGRNTDIADTQYF. This chain links TRBV4-2 with TRBJ2-3; D gene ambiguous. This CDR3 region has 17 residues. The germline V gene has CDR1 LGHNA and CDR2 YNFKEQ. V lost 1 base, J lost 4 bases, and 18 bases lay in between.

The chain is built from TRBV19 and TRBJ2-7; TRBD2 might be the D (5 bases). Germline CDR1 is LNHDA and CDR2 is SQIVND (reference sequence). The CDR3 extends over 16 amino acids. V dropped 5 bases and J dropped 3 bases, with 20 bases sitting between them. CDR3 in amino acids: CASSPLPSGAGYEQYF. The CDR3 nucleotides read TGTGCCAGTAGTCCCCTCCCAAGCGGAGCCGGCTACGAGCAGTACTTC.